Reported below is one T cell receptor beta chain. Template switching, a step in the protocol, added a universal primer site, and cDNA carried unique molecular identifiers. TCRdb re-analysed the 5' RACE reads in MiXCR, keeping a single row per CDR3 protein. Among some 500,000 distinct CDR3 sequences listed, over 12% were seen once. The data were taken from a study of identical twins. Another study also made use of these data, one on yellow fever vaccine responses in identical twins.

The receptor comes from a woman between 18 and 29 years old in good health. Sequencing was carried out using CD4+ T cells sorted from blood.

The CDR3 protein is CASSFLANSGELFF. Written as DNA, the CDR3 is TGCGCCAGCAGCTTCCTAGCGAATTCGGGGGAGCTGTTTTTT. The J gene is TRBJ2-2, the V gene TRBV5-1, with D tentatively TRBD2 (6 bases). Trimming left V 2 bases short and J 8 bases short, with 13 bases between. This CDR3 comprises 14 residues. In germline, CDR1 is SGHRS, CDR2 YFSETQ.